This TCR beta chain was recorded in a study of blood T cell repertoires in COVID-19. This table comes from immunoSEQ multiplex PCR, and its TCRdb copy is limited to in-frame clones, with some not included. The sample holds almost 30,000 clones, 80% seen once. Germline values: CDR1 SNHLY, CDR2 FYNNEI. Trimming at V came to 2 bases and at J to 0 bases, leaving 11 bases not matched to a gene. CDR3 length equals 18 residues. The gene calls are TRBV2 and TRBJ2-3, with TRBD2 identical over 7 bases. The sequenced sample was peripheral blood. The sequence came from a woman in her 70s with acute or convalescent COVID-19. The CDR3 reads CASSERPFLADSTDTQYF. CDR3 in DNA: TGTGCCAGCAGTGAAAGGCCCTTTCTAGCGGACAGCACAGATACGCAGTATTTT. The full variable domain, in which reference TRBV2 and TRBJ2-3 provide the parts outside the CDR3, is EPEVTQTPSHQVTQMGQEVILRCVPISNHLYFYWYRQILGQKVEFLVSFYNNEISEKSEIFDDQFSVERPDGSNFTLKIRSTKLEDSAMYFCASSERPFLADSTDTQYFGPGTRLTVL.